This entry lists 14 T cell receptor beta chains sequenced from one sample in a study of blood T cells in healthy people across ages (dated by TCRdb to 2015 to 2017). Library preparation was by 5' RACE. The sample was run on an Illumina HiSeq 2500. A second PCR of roughly 6 to 11 cycles was run with a J-beta primer mix and a sample-barcoded 5' primer. TCRdb passed the public sequencing reads through fastp at Q25 and MiXCR, retaining productive beta sequences. Rows are unified per CDR3 protein, each entry keeping the most common DNA and genes. The sample profile shows over 1,500,000 distinct CDR3 sequences; 40% to 55% of them were found once. The ten biggest clones cover over 2% of the sample. The sequenced sample was blood. All receptors derive from a woman aged 40-49 years in good health.

This clonotype occurred once. J is TRBJ2-5 and V is TRBV4-3; D gene uncertain. Looked up from germline, CDR1 is LGHNA and CDR2 is YSLEER. The V end lost 0 bases, the J end lost 10 bases, and 9 bases lay between the germline ends. The CDR3 has 12 residues. As DNA, the CDR3 is TGCGCCAGCAGCCAAGATGGGTTGATCCAGTACTTC. It encodes CASSQDGLIQYF.

This clonotype was observed a few times. One base away lies a much larger clone, so this may be a sequencing read error. This chain links TRBV7-9 with TRBJ2-5; TRBD1 might be the D (5 bases). The CDR3 is made up of 14 amino acids. Germline CDR1 SEHNR, CDR2 FQNEAQ (reference sequence). Trimming stripped 4 bases from V and 0 bases from J, with 9 bases between. This CDR3 is CASSSTVYQETQYF. CDR3 in DNA: TGTGCCAGCAGCTCGACAGTGTACCAAGAGACCCAGTACTTC.

CDR3 nucleotides: TGTGCCAGCAGCTTGGCCCCCCCCTCTAGCGGGGGGGCCCAAGATACGCAGTATTTT. Its protein is CASSLAPPSSGGAQDTQYF. The chain uses TRBV7-2 and TRBJ2-3; 12 bases line up with TRBD2. There are 19 residues in the CDR3. With V trimmed by 3 bases and J by 5 bases, 15 bases remained unmatched. Germline V CDR1 and CDR2: SGHTA, FQGNSA.

In its sample, this clonotype was seen once. The chain uses TRBV7-2 and TRBJ1-1, with a weak D call TRBD1 (5 bases). The CDR3 length is 12 residues. Germline V lookup: CDR1 SGHTA, CDR2 FQGNSA. The V gene lost 7 bases and the J gene lost 3 bases, with 9 bases spanning the gap. CDR3 bases: TGTGCCAGCAACCGGGGGTACACTGAAGCTTTCTTT. Its translation: CASNRGYTEAFF.

This chain joins TRBV6-5 and TRBJ1-2; D remains ambiguous. The CDR3 sequence is 13 residues long. With 3 bases removed from V and 8 bases from J, the gap between germline ends came to 13 bases. CDR1 is MNHEY, CDR2 SVGAGI, per germline. Written as DNA, the CDR3 is TGTGCCAGCAGTTATTCTGTTTCGGAGGGCTACACCTTC. Translated: CASSYSVSEGYTF.

The chain couples TRBV12-3 or TRBV12-4 to TRBJ2-7; 12 bases are a match to TRBD1. The closer fit of TRBJ2-5 to the DNA end suggests the J call may be wrong. The CDR3 consists of 15 residues. Here the CDR3 DNA reads TGTGCCAGCAGTACGGGACAGGGGGCGTCGGAGACCCAGTACTTC. Encoded protein: CASSTGQGASETQYF.

This clonotype has at least ten counts. This chain uses TRBV7-2 with TRBJ2-5; D could derive from TRBD1 or TRBD2 (6 bases each). The CDR3 is 14 amino acids. Germline V CDR1 and CDR2: SGHTA, FQGNSA. Trimming removed 3 bases from V and 4 bases from J, with 12 bases in between. The CDR3 is CASSFRGAGETQYF. The CDR3 coding sequence is TGTGCCAGCAGCTTTAGGGGGGCGGGAGAGACCCAGTACTTC.

This clonotype turned up a few times. The V call is TRBV6-5, the J call TRBJ1-2; no reliable D call. V was clipped by 5 bases and J by 0 bases, with 10 bases between them. This CDR3 has 14 amino acids. CDR1 is MNHEY and CDR2 is SVGAGI in the germline V gene. CDR3 sequence: CASSGRTANYGYTF. For the CDR3, the DNA is TGTGCCAGCAGTGGCCGGACGGCTAACTATGGCTACACCTTC.

In this sample, this clonotype turned up a few times. The J gene is TRBJ1-2, the V gene TRBV7-2; possible D gene TRBD1, 6 bases. V was trimmed by 3 bases and J by 7 bases, leaving 15 bases between them. From germline, CDR1 is SGHTA and CDR2 FQGNSA. The CDR3 has 14 amino acids. The CDR3 nucleotides read TGTGCCAGCAGCTTCCCTTCGGGGGCGCGTGGCTACACCTTC. This sequence encodes CASSFPSGARGYTF.

Comments on this clonotype: Just one base apart from a much larger clone, this may be a read error. V is TRBV7-2 and J is TRBJ2-1, with D hard to call. V was clipped by 2 bases and J by 13 bases, with 15 bases between them. The germline V gene has CDR1 SGHTA and CDR2 FQGNSA. The CDR3 loop spans 13 amino acids. For the CDR3, the DNA is TGTGCCAGCAGCTTACCAGAACAAGAGACCCAGTTCTTC. As protein: CASSLPEQETQFF. Combining the CDR3 with reference TRBV7-2 and TRBJ2-1 gives the whole variable domain GAGVSQSPSNKVTEKGKDVELRCDPISGHTALYWYRQSLGQGLEFLIYFQGNSAPDKSGLPSDRFSAERTGGSVSTLTIQRTQQEDSAVYLCASSLPEQETQFFGPGTRLTVL.

This clonotype was recorded a few times. J is TRBJ2-5 and V is TRBV5-1, with 15 bases lining up with TRBD2. Germline trimming cut 3 bases from V and 2 bases from J; bases unmatched to any gene: 8. The CDR3 consists of 18 residues. Germline assignment: CDR1 SGHRS and CDR2 YFSETQ. The CDR3 reads CASSSGLAGGPGQETQYF. CDR3 nucleotide sequence: TGCGCCAGCAGCTCCGGACTAGCGGGGGGGCCAGGTCAAGAGACCCAGTACTTC.

The CDR3 sequence: CASSQGSNTQETQYF. CDR3 in DNA: TGCGCCAGCAGCCAAGGAAGCAACACCCAAGAGACCCAGTACTTC. The chain joins TRBV4-3 to TRBJ2-5; D not certain. The CDR3 is 15 amino acids. The V end was cut by 1 base, the J end by 1 base, with 10 bases between. The germline V gene has CDR1 LGHNA and CDR2 YSLEER.

The CDR3 reads CASSLGQGKQYF. The CDR3 bases are TGTGCCAGCAGTTTAGGACAGGGGAAGCAGTACTTC. The V and J genes are TRBV28 and TRBJ2-4; 9 bases line up with TRBD1. The V segment lost 2 bases and the J segment 13 bases; nucleotides outside the gene matches: 3. From germline, CDR1 is MDHEN and CDR2 SYDVKM. This CDR3 is built from 12 residues.

The CDR3 loop is CASSLGRAQGAQYF. Here the CDR3 DNA reads TGTGCCAGCAGTTTAGGGCGGGCTCAAGGGGCCCAGTACTTC. This chain uses TRBV28 with TRBJ2-7, with D perhaps assigned TRBD1 or TRBD2 (5 bases each). The CDR3 extends over 14 amino acids. The V gene's germline CDR1 is MDHEN and CDR2 SYDVKM. V lost 2 bases, J lost 10 bases, and 18 bases lay in between.